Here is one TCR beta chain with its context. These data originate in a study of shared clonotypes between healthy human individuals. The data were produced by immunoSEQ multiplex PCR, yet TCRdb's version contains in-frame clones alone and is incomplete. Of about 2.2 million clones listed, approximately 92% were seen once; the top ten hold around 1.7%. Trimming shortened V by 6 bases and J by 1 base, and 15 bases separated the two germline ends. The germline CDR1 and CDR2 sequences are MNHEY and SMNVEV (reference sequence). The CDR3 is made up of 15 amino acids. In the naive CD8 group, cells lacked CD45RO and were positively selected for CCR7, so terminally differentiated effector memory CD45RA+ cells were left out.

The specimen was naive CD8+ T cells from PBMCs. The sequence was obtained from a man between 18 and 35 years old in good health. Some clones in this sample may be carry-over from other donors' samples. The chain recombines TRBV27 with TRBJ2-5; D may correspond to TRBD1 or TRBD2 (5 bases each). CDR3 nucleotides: TGTGCCAGCAGCCAAACTCGGGGCATCCAAGAGACCCAGTACTTC. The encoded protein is CASSQTRGIQETQYF.